Presented here are 19 T cell receptor beta chains from one specimen sequenced in a study of cytomegalovirus exposure and HLA in healthy donors. In the PCR, 60 Vbeta and 13 Jbeta primers were used. Measured with immunoSEQ multiplex PCR; TCRdb has only the in-frame clones, and not every one. The sample has 100,000 to 150,000 clones, roughly 74% seen once. The sample taken for sequencing was PBMCs. The receptors come from a man between 35 and 55 years old in good health and CMV-seronegative.

In this sample, this clone turned up once. V and J are TRBV27 and TRBJ2-7; 10 nucleotides match TRBD1. The V gene end was trimmed by 5 bases and the J gene end by 7 bases; junction bases not matched to a gene: 14. The CDR3 consists of 16 residues. CDR1 and CDR2 (germline): MNHEY, SMNVEV (reference sequence). The chain's CDR3 is CASSPLGQGGPWEQYF. CDR3 nucleotide sequence: TGTGCCAGCAGTCCCCTAGGACAGGGGGGTCCGTGGGAGCAGTACTTC.

The sample holds one count of this clone. The chain couples TRBV4-3 to TRBJ1-2, with a tentative D call TRBD1 (5 bases). V lost 0 bases to trimming and J lost 10 bases, with 15 bases between them. CDR1 is LGHNA and CDR2 is YSLEER in the germline V gene. The CDR3 is 14 residues long. This chain's CDR3 is CASSQDGGVAVYTF. DNA of the CDR3: TGCGCCAGCAGCCAAGATGGGGGGGTTGCTGTCTACACCTTC.

The genes are TRBV2 and TRBJ1-4; D is ambiguous. Looked up from germline, CDR1 is SNHLY and CDR2 is FYNNEI. The V and J ends lost 3 bases and 8 bases respectively, with 13 bases between them. This CDR3 is 14 amino acids long. In DNA, the CDR3 is TGTGCCAGCAGTGACTCCAGGCGGGGAGAAAAACTGTTTTTT. Translation gives CASSDSRRGEKLFF.

The chain combines TRBV29-1 with TRBJ2-5; D might be TRBD2 (6 bases). The J call is doubtful: the DNA matches TRBJ2-7 better. Germline V gene data show CDR1 as SQVTM and CDR2 as ANQGSEA. The CDR3 is 15 amino acids. The CDR3 is CSVAPAGRVSYEQYF. DNA for the CDR3: TGCAGCGTCGCCCCGGCGGGACGAGTCTCCTACGAGCAGTACTTC.

To note about this clone: Other DNA sequences in this specimen translate into the identical CDR3. J is TRBJ2-7 and V is TRBV14, with 11 bases lining up with TRBD1. This CDR3 has 15 amino acids. V dropped 6 bases and J dropped 5; count of bases not matched to a gene: 9. Germline V gives CDR1 SGHDN, CDR2 FVKESK. The CDR3 bases are TGTGCCAGCAGACATACTGGGACAGGGGGGAACGAGCAGTACTTC. Translated: CASRHTGTGGNEQYF.

V and J are TRBV9 and TRBJ1-1; D not resolved. This CDR3 contains 13 residues. Germline assignment: CDR1 SGDLS and CDR2 YYNGEE. Trimming removed 10 bases from V and 2 bases from J, with 15 bases in between. The CDR3 loop reads CASSGGKNTEAFF. In DNA, the CDR3 is TGTGCCTCAAGTGGAGGGAAAAACACTGAAGCTTTCTTT.

V and J are TRBV5-4 and TRBJ2-5; perhaps TRBD1 as D (5 bases). The CDR3 contains 13 residues. The V and J ends lost 4 bases and 5 bases respectively, with 12 bases between them. Per the germline V gene, CDR1 is SGHNT and CDR2 is YYREEE (reference sequence). CDR3 sequence (DNA): TGTGCCAGCAGCCTCCAGGGATGGGAGACCCAGTACTTC. This codes for CASSLQGWETQYF.

This clone was detected only a few times. The chain carries TRBV27 and TRBJ1-3, with 9 bases matching TRBD1. The V gene end was trimmed by 6 bases and the J gene end by 3 bases; junction bases not matched to a gene: 3. There are 14 residues in the CDR3. CDR1 and CDR2 from the germline V gene are MNHEY and SMNVEV (reference sequence). CDR3 residues: CASSRTGDGNTIYF. The DNA for the CDR3 is TGTGCCAGCAGCCGGACAGGGGATGGAAACACCATATATTTT.

The genes are TRBV6-5 and TRBJ1-1, with TRBD1 as a possible D gene (6 bases). CDR1 and CDR2 (germline): MNHEY, SVGAGI. There are 15 residues in the CDR3. The ends were cut back, 0 bases at V and 5 bases at J, with 13 bases in the middle. Here the CDR3 DNA reads TGTGCCAGCAGTTACTCCGCGGGGAGGGGGACTGAAGCTTTCTTT. Translated, it gives CASSYSAGRGTEAFF.

V usage is TRBV9 and J usage is TRBJ1-1; D uncertain. The CDR3 has 13 amino acids. V lost 4 bases to trimming and J lost 1 base, with 8 bases between them. Germline V gene lookup returns CDR1 SGDLS and CDR2 YYNGEE. The DNA for the CDR3 is TGTGCCAGCAGCCCCCCCGGGAACACTGAAGCTTTCTTT. Amino acids: CASSPPGNTEAFF.

The gene calls are TRBV19 and TRBJ2-7; D is undetermined. CDR1 and CDR2 from the germline V gene are LNHDA and SQIVND (reference sequence). The CDR3 loop spans 14 amino acids. Deletions cut 5 bases from V and 0 bases from J, with 11 bases between. The CDR3 loop reads CASSRQLSSYEQYF. The DNA for the CDR3 is TGTGCCAGTAGTCGCCAACTTAGCTCCTACGAGCAGTACTTC.

The chain has TRBV5-1 and TRBJ1-3, with unresolved D. CDR1 and CDR2 from the germline V gene are SGHRS and YFSETQ. Trimming took off 0 bases at V and 0 bases at J, with 10 bases between the two ends. The CDR3 has 16 residues. This CDR3 is CASSLAPGLSGNTIYF. The CDR3 DNA reads as TGCGCCAGCAGCTTGGCCCCCGGACTCTCTGGAAACACCATATATTTT.

In nucleotides, the CDR3 is TGTGCCAGCTCACCTCAGACAGGGGGTTATCAAGAGACCCAGTACTTC. Its translation is CASSPQTGGYQETQYF. The chain couples TRBV18 to TRBJ2-5, with 9 positions matching TRBD1. Trimming at V came to 3 bases and at J to 2 bases, leaving 7 bases not matched to a gene. This CDR3 comprises 16 residues. Germline lookup yields CDR1 KGHSH and CDR2 LQKENI.

This rearrangement joins TRBV10-3 to TRBJ1-1; 7 nucleotides line up with TRBD1. The V gene's germline CDR1 is ENHRY and CDR2 SYGVKD. This CDR3 region has 14 residues. With V trimmed by 6 bases and J by 2 bases, 6 bases remained unmatched. CDR3 sequence (DNA): TGTGCCATCAGCCCCCGGGACAGAAACACTGAAGCTTTCTTT. This sequence encodes CAISPRDRNTEAFF.

This clone was found a few times. V usage is TRBV29-1 and J usage is TRBJ2-1; tentatively, D is TRBD2 (5 bases). V gave up 3 bases and J gave up 7 bases, with 13 bases separating them. Germline CDR1 is SQVTM and CDR2 is ANQGSEA. The CDR3 consists of 13 residues. This chain's CDR3 is CSVEDSFRNEQFF. DNA for the CDR3: TGCAGCGTTGAGGACTCTTTTAGGAATGAGCAGTTCTTC.

This chain uses TRBV7-2 with TRBJ2-7; 9 nucleotides align to TRBD1. CDR1 is SGHTA and CDR2 is FQGNSA in the germline V gene. CDR3 length: 14 residues. Losses at the gene ends were 3 bases for V and 6 bases for J; bases not matched to a gene: 6. The CDR3 here is CASSFGTGLTEQYF. CDR3 DNA: TGTGCCAGCAGCTTCGGGACAGGGCTCACCGAGCAGTACTTC.

The chain combines TRBV6-4 with TRBJ2-3; tentative D call: TRBD1 (5 bases). V was pared by 5 bases and J by 1 base, with 10 bases between. This CDR3 has 14 residues. Germline V lookup: CDR1 MRHNA, CDR2 SNTAGT. CDR3 DNA sequence: TGTGCCAGCAGTCAGGGTTTGGGCACAGATACGCAGTATTTT. This codes for CASSQGLGTDTQYF.

CDR3 bases: TGTGCCAGTAGTATAGAGGGGGACTCCCAAGTCGAGCAGTACTTC. Translated, it gives CASSIEGDSQVEQYF. The chain is built from TRBV19 and TRBJ2-7, with D tentatively TRBD2 (6 bases). There are 15 residues in the CDR3. CDR1 and CDR2 (germline): LNHDA, SQIVND (reference sequence). V was cut by 0 bases and J by 6 bases, with 15 bases left in between.

The rearrangement uses TRBV29-1 and TRBJ2-3; D uncertain. CDR3 size: 12 residues. The germline CDR1 and CDR2 sequences are SQVTM and ANQGSEA. Trimming cost V 7 bases and J 5 bases, with 13 bases left between them. The CDR3 sequence is CSANTGGDTQYF. In nucleotides, the CDR3 is TGCAGCGCCAACACCGGCGGAGATACGCAGTATTTT.